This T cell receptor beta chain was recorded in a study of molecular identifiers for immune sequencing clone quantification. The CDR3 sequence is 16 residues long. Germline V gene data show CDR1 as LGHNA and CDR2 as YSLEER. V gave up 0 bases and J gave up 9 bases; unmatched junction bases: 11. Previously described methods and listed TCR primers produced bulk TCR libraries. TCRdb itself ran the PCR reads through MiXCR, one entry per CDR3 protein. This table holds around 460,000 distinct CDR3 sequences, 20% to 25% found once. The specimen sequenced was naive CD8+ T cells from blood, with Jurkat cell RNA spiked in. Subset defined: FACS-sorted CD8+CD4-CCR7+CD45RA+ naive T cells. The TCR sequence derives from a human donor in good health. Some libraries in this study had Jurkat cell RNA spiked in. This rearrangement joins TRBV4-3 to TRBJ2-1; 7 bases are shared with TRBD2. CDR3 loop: CASSQDVGTTQGEQFF. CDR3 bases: TGCGCCAGCAGCCAAGATGTCGGGACTACCCAGGGTGAGCAGTTCTTC.